This T cell receptor (beta chain) derives from a study of blood T cell repertoires in COVID-19. Study as a whole: PBMCs, B-cell-depleted T cells, or T cells were the source of the cDNA or gDNA that made up the material.

V lost 3 bases and J lost 5; bases outside the gene matches: 9. Germline CDR1 and CDR2: GTSNPN and SVGIG (reference sequence). The CDR3 contains 17 residues. TCRdb's table, derived via immunoSEQ multiplex PCR, lists solely in-frame clones and lacks some. Of about 300,000 clones detected, 85% to 90% appear once; the ten largest clones hold about 1.7%. This clonotype was sampled from a woman aged 30 to 39 with COVID-19, enrolled during active disease. The chain joins TRBV30 to TRBJ2-5; 16 bases map to TRBD2. Sequences were obtained from peripheral blood. CDR3 DNA: TGTGCCTGGAGCACCGGGACTAGCGGGGGGGCGGGTGAGACCCAGTACTTC. Protein sequence: CAWSTGTSGGAGETQYF.